This record concerns one T cell receptor (beta chain) sequence. The data originate from a study of blood T cell repertoires in COVID-19. Across the whole study: Some COVID-19 samples were acute and others convalescent; all came from the United States, Italy and Spain. The cDNA or gDNA used as material had been derived from T cells, B-cell-depleted T cells, or PBMCs.

The cohort comprised adults aged about 18 to 100 years residing in approximately 25 US areas. Clinical histories supplied by participants themselves formed the basis of cohort assignment. Profiling relied on immunoSEQ multiplex PCR, and the TCRdb table lists in-frame clones only, not all of them. The profile covers approximately 360,000 clones, with roughly 80% appearing a single time and about 4.8% taken by the ten largest. The origin of this receptor is a woman aged 45 to 65 who had recovered from COVID-19. Sample: PBMCs or T cells enriched from blood (not recorded which).

CDR3 in amino acids: CASSQGRELLGGYTF. The CDR3 DNA reads as TGCGCCAGCAGCCAAGGTAGAGAACTCCTAGGAGGCTACACCTTC. This chain uses TRBV4-1 with TRBJ1-2; no clear D gene. CDR1 MGHRA and CDR2 YSYEKL come from the germline V gene. The V end lost 1 base, the J end lost 8 bases, and 17 bases lay between the germline ends. The CDR3 consists of 15 residues.